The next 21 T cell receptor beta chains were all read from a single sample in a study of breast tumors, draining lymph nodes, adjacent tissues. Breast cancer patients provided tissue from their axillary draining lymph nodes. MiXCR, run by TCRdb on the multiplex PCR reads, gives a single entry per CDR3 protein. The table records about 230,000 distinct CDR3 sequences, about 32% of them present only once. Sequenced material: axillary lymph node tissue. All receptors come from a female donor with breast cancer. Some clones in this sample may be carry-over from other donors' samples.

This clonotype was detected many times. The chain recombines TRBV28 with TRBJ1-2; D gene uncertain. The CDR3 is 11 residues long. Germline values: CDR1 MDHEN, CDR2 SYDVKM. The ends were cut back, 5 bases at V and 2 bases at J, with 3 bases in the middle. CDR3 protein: CASSLNYGYTF. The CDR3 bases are TGTGCCAGCAGTCTCAACTATGGCTACACCTTC.

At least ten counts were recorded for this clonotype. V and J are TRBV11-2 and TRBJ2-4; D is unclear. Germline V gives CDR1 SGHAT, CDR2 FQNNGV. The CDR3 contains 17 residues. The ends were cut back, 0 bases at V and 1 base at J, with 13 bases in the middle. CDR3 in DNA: TGTGCCAGCAGCTTAGATCCCGAGCATGGGGCCAAAAACATTCAGTACTTC. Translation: CASSLDPEHGAKNIQYF.

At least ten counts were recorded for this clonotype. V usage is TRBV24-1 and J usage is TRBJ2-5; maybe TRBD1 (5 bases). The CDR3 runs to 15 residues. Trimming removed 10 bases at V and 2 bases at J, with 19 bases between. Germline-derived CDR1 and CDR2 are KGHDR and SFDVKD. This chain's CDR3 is CATAVSGLGQETQYF. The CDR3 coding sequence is TGTGCCACGGCGGTCTCAGGGTTAGGGCAAGAGACCCAGTACTTC.

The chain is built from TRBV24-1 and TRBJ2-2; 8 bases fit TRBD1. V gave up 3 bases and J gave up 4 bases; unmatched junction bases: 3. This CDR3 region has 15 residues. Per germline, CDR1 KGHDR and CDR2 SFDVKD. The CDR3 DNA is TGTGCCACCAGTGATCGGACAGGGCCCACCGGGGAGCTGTTTTTT. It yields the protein CATSDRTGPTGELFF.

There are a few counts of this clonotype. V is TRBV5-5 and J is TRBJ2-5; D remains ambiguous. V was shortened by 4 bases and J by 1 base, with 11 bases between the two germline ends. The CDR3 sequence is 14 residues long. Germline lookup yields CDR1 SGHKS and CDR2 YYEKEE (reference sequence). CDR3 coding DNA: TGTGCCAGCAGCCTAGGACCCACCCAAGAGACCCAGTACTTC. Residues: CASSLGPTQETQYF.

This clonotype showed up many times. This chain's CDR3 is CASNAGQGNTGELFF. The CDR3, as DNA: TGTGCCAGTAATGCGGGACAGGGTAACACCGGGGAGCTGTTTTTT. The chain links TRBV19 to TRBJ2-2, with 9 bases matching TRBD1. The trim removed 7 bases at V and 2 bases at J, leaving 5 bases unmatched. The CDR3 length is 15 residues. Germline lookup yields CDR1 LNHDA and CDR2 SQIVND (reference sequence). Filled out from reference TRBV19 and TRBJ2-2, the complete variable domain reads DGGITQSPKYLFRKEGQNVTLSCEQNLNHDAMYWYRQDPGQGLRLIYYSQIVNDFQKGDIAEGYSVSREKKESFPLTVTSAQKNPTAFYLCASNAGQGNTGELFFGEGSRLTVL.

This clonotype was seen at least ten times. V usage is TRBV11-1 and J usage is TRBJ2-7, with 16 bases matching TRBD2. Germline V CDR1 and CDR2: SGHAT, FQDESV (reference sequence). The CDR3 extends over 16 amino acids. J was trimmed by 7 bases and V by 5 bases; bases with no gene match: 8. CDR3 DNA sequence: TGTGCCAGCAGCCCGGGACTAGCGGGAGGGCCAGAGGAGCAGTACTTC. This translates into CASSPGLAGGPEEQYF.

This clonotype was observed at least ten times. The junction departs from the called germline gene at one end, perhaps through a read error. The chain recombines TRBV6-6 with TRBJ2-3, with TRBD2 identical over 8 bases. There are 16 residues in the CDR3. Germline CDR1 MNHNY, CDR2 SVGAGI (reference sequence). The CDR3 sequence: CASSHSAWGAGVTQYF. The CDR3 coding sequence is TGTGCCAGCAGTCACTCGGCGTGGGGAGCGGGAGTGACGCAGTATTTT.

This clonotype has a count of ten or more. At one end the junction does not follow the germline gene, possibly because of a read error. CDR3 DNA: TGTGCCAGCAGCTTGGGGGACAGGGATAATTCACCCCTCCACTTT. It translates to CASSLGDRDNSPLHF. The chain uses TRBV5-1 and TRBJ1-6; TRBD1 aligns across 9 bases. Germline-derived CDR1 and CDR2 are SGHRS and YFSETQ. The CDR3 sequence is 15 residues long.

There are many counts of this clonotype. DNA for the CDR3: TGTGCCATCAGTGAAGAGTTAGCGGGAATCAATGAGCAGTTCTTC. It codes for CAISEELAGINEQFF. The genes are TRBV10-3 and TRBJ2-1; 8 nucleotides agree with TRBD2. Trimming at V came to 3 bases and at J to 6 bases, leaving 7 bases not matched to a gene. The CDR3 is made up of 15 amino acids. CDR1 and CDR2 (germline): ENHRY, SYGVKD.

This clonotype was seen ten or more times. CDR3 nucleotides: TGCAGTGCCCCGGCGGGGGACGTGTTGGAGACCCAGTACTTC. It specifies CSAPAGDVLETQYF. The chain carries TRBV20-1 and TRBJ2-5; 7 nucleotides match TRBD2. Germline V gives CDR1 DFQATT, CDR2 SNEGSKA (reference sequence). This CDR3 is 14 amino acids long. With V trimmed by 6 bases and J by 5 bases, 12 bases remained unmatched.

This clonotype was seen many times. The CDR3 sequence: CASSLDTGINEQFF. Written as DNA, the CDR3 is TGCGCCAGCAGCTTGGATACCGGGATCAATGAGCAGTTCTTC. This chain joins TRBV5-1 and TRBJ2-1; D is possibly TRBD2 (5 bases). The germline gives CDR1 SGHRS, CDR2 YFSETQ. V was clipped by 0 bases and J by 6 bases, with 10 bases between them. The CDR3 extends over 14 amino acids. The variable domain in full, with the rest retrieved from reference TRBV5-1 and TRBJ2-1, is KAGVTQTPRYLIKTRGQQVTLSCSPISGHRSVSWYQQTPGQGLQFLFEYFSETQRNKGNFPGRFSGRQFSNSRSEMNVSTLELGDSALYLCASSLDTGINEQFFGPGTRLTVL.

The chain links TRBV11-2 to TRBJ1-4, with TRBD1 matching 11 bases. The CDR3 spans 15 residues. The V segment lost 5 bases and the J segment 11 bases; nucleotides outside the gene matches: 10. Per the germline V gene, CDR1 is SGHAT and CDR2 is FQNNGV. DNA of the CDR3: TGTGCCAGCAGCGCCCCCCGGGACAGGGGGAAGAAACTGTTTTTT. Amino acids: CASSAPRDRGKKLFF.

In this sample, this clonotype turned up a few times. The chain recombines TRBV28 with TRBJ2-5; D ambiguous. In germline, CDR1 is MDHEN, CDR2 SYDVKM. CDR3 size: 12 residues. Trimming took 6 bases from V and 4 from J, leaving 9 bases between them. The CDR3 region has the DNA TGTGCCAGCAGCGGGCCTCTAGAGACCCAGTACTTC. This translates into CASSGPLETQYF.

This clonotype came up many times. CDR3 residues: CASSLRGRSGNRLHPSYNEQFF. The CDR3 nucleotides are TGTGCCAGCAGCTTAAGAGGGAGAAGCGGGAATAGACTACACCCCTCCTACAATGAGCAGTTCTTC. The rearrangement uses TRBV7-3 and TRBJ2-1, with TRBD2 matching over 7 bases. CDR1 and CDR2 (germline): SGHTA, FQGTGA. J gave up 0 bases and V 1 base, and 21 bases lay outside the gene matches. CDR3 length: 22 amino acids.

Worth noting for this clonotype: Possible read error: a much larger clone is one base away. As DNA, the CDR3 is TGTGCCAGCAGTCACTCGCGGGGCAGTTACGAGCAGTACTTC. Translation: CASSHSRGSYEQYF. This chain links TRBV6-5 with TRBJ2-7, with D perhaps TRBD2 (6 bases). This CDR3 contains 14 residues. CDR1 and CDR2 from the germline V gene are MNHEY and SVGAGI.

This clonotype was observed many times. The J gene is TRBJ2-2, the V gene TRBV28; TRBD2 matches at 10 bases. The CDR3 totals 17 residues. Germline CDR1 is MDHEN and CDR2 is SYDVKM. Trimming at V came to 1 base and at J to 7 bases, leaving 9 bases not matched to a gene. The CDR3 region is CASSLLGSGRNNGELFF. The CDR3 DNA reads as TGTGCCAGCAGTTTATTGGGTAGCGGGAGGAATAACGGGGAGCTGTTTTTT. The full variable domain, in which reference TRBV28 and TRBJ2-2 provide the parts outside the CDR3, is DVKVTQSSRYLVKRTGEKVFLECVQDMDHENMFWYRQDPGLGLRLIYFSYDVKMKEKGDIPEGYSVSREKKERFSLILESASTNQTSMYLCASSLLGSGRNNGELFFGEGSRLTVL.

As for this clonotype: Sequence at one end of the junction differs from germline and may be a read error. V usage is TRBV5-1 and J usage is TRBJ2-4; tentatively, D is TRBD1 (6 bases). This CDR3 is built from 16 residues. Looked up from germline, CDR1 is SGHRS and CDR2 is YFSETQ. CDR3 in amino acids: CASSLNGGPAKYIQYF. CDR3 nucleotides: TGCGCCAGCAGCCTGAATGGGGGCCCAGCCAAATACATTCAGTACTTC.

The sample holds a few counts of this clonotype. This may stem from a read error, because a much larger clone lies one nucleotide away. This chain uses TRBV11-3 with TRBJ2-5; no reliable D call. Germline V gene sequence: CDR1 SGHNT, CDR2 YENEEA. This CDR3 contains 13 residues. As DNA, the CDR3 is TGTGCCAGCAGCTTTAGTGAGCAAGCGACCCAGTACTTC. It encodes CASSFSEQATQYF.

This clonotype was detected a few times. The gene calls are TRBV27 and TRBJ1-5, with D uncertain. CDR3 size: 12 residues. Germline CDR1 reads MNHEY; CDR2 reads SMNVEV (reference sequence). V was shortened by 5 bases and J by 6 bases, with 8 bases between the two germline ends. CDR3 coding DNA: TGTGCCAGCAGTAACAGAGGTCAGCCCCAGCATTTT. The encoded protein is CASSNRGQPQHF.

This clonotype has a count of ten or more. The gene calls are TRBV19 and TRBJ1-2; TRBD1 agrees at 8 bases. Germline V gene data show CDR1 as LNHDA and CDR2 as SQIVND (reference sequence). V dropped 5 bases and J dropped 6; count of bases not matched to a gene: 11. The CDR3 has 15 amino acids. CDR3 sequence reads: CASSFLQGVGNGYTF. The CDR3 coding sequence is TGTGCCAGTAGTTTCCTACAGGGGGTTGGTAATGGCTACACCTTC.